The rows below give T cell receptor beta chains drawn from one sample of a study of shared clonotypes between healthy human individuals. This table comes from immunoSEQ multiplex PCR, and its TCRdb copy is limited to in-frame clones, with some not included. The sample has hundreds of thousands of clones; over 90% are singletons. What was sequenced was naive CD8+ T cells sorted from blood. The receptors originated from a man aged 30-40 years in good health. The CDR3 runs from the conserved cysteine through the conserved F or W. D genes are given only for firm matches. Clone size, where shown, is once, few, many, or a class for clones that have expanded.

-,-,TRBV29-1,TRBJ2-1,TGCAGCGTTGACGAGCGGGTGGTTCTTTACAATGAGCAGTTCTTC,CSVDERVVLYNEQFF
once,-,TRBV5-5,TRBJ2-7,TGTGCCAGCAGCTATTTGAGACAGGTTAACGAGCAGTACTTC,CASSYLRQVNEQYF
-,-,TRBV5-4,TRBJ1-1,TGTGCCAGCAGCTATTGGGGGCAGGACACTGAAGCTTTCTTT,CASSYWGQDTEAFF
-,-,TRBV7-6,TRBJ1-1,TGTGCCAGCAGCTTAAAAGCCCGTTTAGGGACGGCGAACACTGAAGCTTTCTTT,CASSLKARLGTANTEAFF
-,-,TRBV2,TRBJ2-1,TGTGCCAGCGGAGGCGGGACATCCTCCTACAATGAGCAGTTCTTC,CASGGGTSSYNEQFF
-,-,TRBV7-2,TRBJ2-2,TGTGCCAGCAGCTCCGACCAGTCCGACCCCCGGAACACCGGGGAGCTGTTTTTT,CASSSDQSDPRNTGELFF
-,-,TRBV7-9,TRBJ2-5,TGTGCCAGCAGCTTAGCGGTACAGCCAGAGACCCAGTACTTC,CASSLAVQPETQYF
-,-,TRBV30,TRBJ2-1,TGTGCCTGGAGTTACACAGGCGGGGATGAGCAGTTCTTC,CAWSYTGGDEQFF
-,-,TRBV5-1,TRBJ2-7,TGCGCCAGCACGGGAAAGGATAGTATGCGGGAAGGGCAGTACTTC,CASTGKDSMREGQYF
-,TRBD2,TRBV5-5,TRBJ2-7,TGTGCCAGCAGCCAAGATACTAGCGGCTACGAGCAGTACTTC,CASSQDTSGYEQYF
-,-,TRBV21-1,TRBJ2-7,TGTGCCAGCAGCAAAGGAGGACAGGGGGTTTTCTACGAGCAGTACTTC,CASSKGGQGVFYEQYF
-,-,TRBV15,TRBJ2-1,TGTGCCACGAAGCAATACCAGGGAGACAATGAGCAGTTCTTC,CATKQYQGDNEQFF
-,TRBD1,TRBV19,TRBJ2-7,TGTGCCAGTAGTATTGGGACAGGGATTAACGAGCAGTACTTC,CASSIGTGINEQYF
-,-,TRBV4-1,TRBJ2-3,TGCGCCAGCAGCCAAGACCTCTGGGGACCAACCACAGATACGCAGTATTTT,CASSQDLWGPTTDTQYF
-,-,TRBV28,TRBJ1-3,TGTGCCAGCAGTTTTTTGGTGTCTTCTGGAAACACCATATATTTT,CASSFLVSSGNTIYF
-,-,TRBV4-1,TRBJ2-7,TGCGCCAGCAGCCATCTTTTTATACCGGGGCTGCCCTACGAGCAGTACTTC,CASSHLFIPGLPYEQYF
-,-,TRBV4-1,TRBJ1-3,TGCGCCAGCAGCGGGATGCGGGTCTACTCTGGAAACACCATATATTTT,CASSGMRVYSGNTIYF
-,-,TRBV9,TRBJ2-7,TGTGCCAGCAGCGTCTCTAGGAGCTCCTACGAGCAGTACTTC,CASSVSRSSYEQYF
-,-,TRBV27,TRBJ2-3,TGTGCCAGCAGTCTGACCCCAGCCCCCGATACGCAGTATTTT,CASSLTPAPDTQYF
-,-,TRBV7-9,TRBJ2-7,TGTGCCAGCAGCGGGACCAAAGTTGAAATGAGCTCCTACGAGCAGTACTTC,CASSGTKVEMSSYEQYF
-,-,TRBV11-2,TRBJ2-7,TGTGCCAGCAGCTTATCTTATGGCTACGAGCAGTACTTC,CASSLSYGYEQYF
few,-,TRBV2,TRBJ1-5,TGTGCCAGCAGTGAAGCCGAGGGGTTGGCCAATCAGCCCCAGCATTTT,CASSEAEGLANQPQHF
-,-,TRBV4-2,TRBJ2-7,TGTGCCAGCAGCCAAGGTGGGGCTAGCCGGCTCGAGCAGTACTTC,CASSQGGASRLEQYF
-,-,TRBV7-9,TRBJ1-4,TGTGCCAGCAGCTTAGTTTCAAGGGGCCTGGATGAAAAACTGTTTTTT,CASSLVSRGLDEKLFF
-,-,TRBV7-9,TRBJ2-3,TGTGCCAGCAGCTTAGCTTTAGCGGACATAGACACAGATACGCAGTATTTT,CASSLALADIDTDTQYF
-,-,TRBV2,TRBJ2-7,TGTGCCAGCAGTGATGGGGCCCTCTACGAGCAGTACTTC,CASSDGALYEQYF